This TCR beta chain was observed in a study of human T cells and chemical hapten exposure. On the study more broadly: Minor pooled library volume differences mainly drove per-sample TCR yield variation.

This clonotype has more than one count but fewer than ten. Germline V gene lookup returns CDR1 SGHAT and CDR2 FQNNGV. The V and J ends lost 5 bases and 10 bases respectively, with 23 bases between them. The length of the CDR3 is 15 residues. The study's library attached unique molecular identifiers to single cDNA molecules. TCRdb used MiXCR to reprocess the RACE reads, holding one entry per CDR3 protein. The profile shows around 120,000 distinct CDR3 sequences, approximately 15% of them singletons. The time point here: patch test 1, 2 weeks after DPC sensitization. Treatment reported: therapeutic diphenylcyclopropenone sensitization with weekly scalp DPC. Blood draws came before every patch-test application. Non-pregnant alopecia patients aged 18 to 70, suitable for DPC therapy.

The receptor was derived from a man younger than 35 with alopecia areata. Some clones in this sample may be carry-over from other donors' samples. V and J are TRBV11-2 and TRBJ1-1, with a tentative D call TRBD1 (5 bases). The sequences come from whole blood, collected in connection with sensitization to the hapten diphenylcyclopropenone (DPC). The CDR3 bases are TGTGCCAGCAGCCGGCCCGACAGAATCCTTCGAAGAGCTTTCTTT. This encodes CASSRPDRILRRAFF.